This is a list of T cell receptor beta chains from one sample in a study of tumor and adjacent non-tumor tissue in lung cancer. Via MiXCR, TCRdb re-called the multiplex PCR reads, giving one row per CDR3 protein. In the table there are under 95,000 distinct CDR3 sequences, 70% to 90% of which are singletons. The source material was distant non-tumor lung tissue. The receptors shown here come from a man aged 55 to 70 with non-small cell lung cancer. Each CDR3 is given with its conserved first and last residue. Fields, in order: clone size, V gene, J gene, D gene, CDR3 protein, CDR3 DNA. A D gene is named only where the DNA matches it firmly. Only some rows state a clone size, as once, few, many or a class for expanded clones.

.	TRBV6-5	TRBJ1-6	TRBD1	CAITYTTGTDSPLQF	TGTGCCATCACTTACACGACAGGGACTGATTCACCCCTCCAGTTT
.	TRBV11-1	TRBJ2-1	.	CASGVYGTGCEQFF	TGTGCCAGCGGCGTATACGGGACCGGGTGTGAACAGTTCTTC
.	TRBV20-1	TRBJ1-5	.	CSARAERENQPQHF	TGCAGTGCTAGAGCTGAACGGGAGAATCAGCCCCAGCATTTT
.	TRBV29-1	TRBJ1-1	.	CSVKGPMNTEAFF	TGCAGCGTTAAAGGACCCATGAACACTGAAGCTTTCTTT
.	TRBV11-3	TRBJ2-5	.	CAISITGEETQYF	TGTGCCATCAGCATTACCGGGGAAGAGACCCAATACTTC
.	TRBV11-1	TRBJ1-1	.	CASSTQEGTEALF	TGTGCCAGCAGCACGCAGGAGGGCACTGAAGCTCTCTTT
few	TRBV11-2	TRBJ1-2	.	CASTMGGFGYGYTF	TGTGCCAGCACCATGGGGGGGTTTGGCTATGGCTACACCTTC
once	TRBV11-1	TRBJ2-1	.	CASSLELAHNEQFF	TGTGCCAGCAGCTTAGAGTTGGCACACAATGAACAGTTCTTC
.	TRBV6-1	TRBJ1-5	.	CASSVPPNGQPQHF	TGTGCCAGCAGTGTGCCCCCCAATGGTCAGCCGCAGCATTTT
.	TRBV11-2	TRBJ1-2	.	CASSSSTAADYGYTF	TGTGCCAGCAGCTCCAGTACCGCCGCGGACTATGGTTACACCTTC
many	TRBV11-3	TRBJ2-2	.	CASSQAGFRLRGTGELFF	TGTGCCAGCAGCCAAGCGGGTTTCCGACTCCGAGGGACCGGGGAGCTGTTTTTT
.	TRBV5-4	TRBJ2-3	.	CASPSPGNRTDTQYF	TGTGCCAGCCCCTCACCGGGAAATCGGACAGATACGCAGTATTTT
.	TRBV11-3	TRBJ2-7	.	CACSPRRPYEHYF	TGTGCCTGCAGCCCCCGGAGGCCATACGAGCATTACTTC
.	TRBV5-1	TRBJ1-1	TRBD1	CASSEQGAGTEAFF	TGCGCCAGCAGCGAACAGGGGGCCGGGACTGAAGCTTTCTTT
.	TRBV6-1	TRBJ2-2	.	CASSEVQPTGDLFF	TGTGCCAGTAGTGAAGTTCAGCCCACCGGGGATTTGTTTTTT
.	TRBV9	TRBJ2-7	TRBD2	CANSALLAGMEEQYF	TGTGCCAACAGCGCCCTACTAGCGGGAATGGAAGAGCAGTATTTC
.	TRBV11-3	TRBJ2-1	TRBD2	CVSSLVGTSGRENQFF	TGTGTCAGCAGCTTAGTTGGTACTAGCGGGAGGGAGAATCAGTTCTTC
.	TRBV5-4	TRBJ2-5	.	CASIGGPKETQYF	TGTGCCAGCATCGGGGGACCAAAAGAGACCCAGTACTTC
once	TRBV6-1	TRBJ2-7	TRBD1	CASSDIGTGVSYEQYF	TGTGCCAGCAGTGACATCGGGACAGGGGTCTCCTACGAGCAATATTTC
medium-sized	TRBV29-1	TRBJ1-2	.	CSVPTASYGYTF	TGCAGCGTACCGACCGCGAGCTATGGCTACACCTTC
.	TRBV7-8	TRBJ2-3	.	CTSSLRENIDTQYF	TGTACCAGCAGCCTGAGGGAGAACATAGATACGCAGTATTTT
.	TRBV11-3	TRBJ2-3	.	CASSFVKGARDTQYF	TGTGCCAGCAGTTTCGTGAAAGGGGCGAGGGATACGCAGTATTTT